This T cell receptor beta chain was sequenced in a study of blood T cell repertoires in COVID-19. Study in general: The cDNA or gDNA used as material had been derived from T cells, B-cell-depleted T cells, or PBMCs.

Original processing methods: Nucleated cell counts were estimated from reference gene primer amplification. Profiled with immunoSEQ multiplex PCR; TCRdb holds only in-frame clones, not every one. V and J calls and clone size come straight from that table; D and trimming were deduced from the DNA. The sample has about 210,000 clones, around 90% seen once. The V and J ends lost 3 bases and 4 bases respectively, with 10 bases between them. Germline CDR1 SGHRS, CDR2 YFSETQ. CDR3 length equals 13 residues. The sample consisted of peripheral blood. This receptor was obtained from a man aged 25 to 40 with acute or convalescent COVID-19. This chain links TRBV5-1 with TRBJ1-2, with D unresolved. This CDR3 reads CASSSGTVYGYTF. DNA for the CDR3: TGCGCCAGCAGCTCGGGTACCGTCTATGGCTACACCTTC.